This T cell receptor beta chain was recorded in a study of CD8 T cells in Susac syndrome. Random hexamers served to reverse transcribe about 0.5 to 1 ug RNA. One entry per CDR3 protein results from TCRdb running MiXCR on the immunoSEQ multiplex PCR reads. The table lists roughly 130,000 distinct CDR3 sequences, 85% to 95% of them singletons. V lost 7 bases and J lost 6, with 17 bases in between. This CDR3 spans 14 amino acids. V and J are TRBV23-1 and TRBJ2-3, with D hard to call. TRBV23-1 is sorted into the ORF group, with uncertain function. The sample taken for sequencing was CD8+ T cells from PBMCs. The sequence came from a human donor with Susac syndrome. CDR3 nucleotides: TGCGCCAGCACCTCATTTTCCCCCGCGGATACGCAGTATTTT. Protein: CASTSFSPADTQYF.